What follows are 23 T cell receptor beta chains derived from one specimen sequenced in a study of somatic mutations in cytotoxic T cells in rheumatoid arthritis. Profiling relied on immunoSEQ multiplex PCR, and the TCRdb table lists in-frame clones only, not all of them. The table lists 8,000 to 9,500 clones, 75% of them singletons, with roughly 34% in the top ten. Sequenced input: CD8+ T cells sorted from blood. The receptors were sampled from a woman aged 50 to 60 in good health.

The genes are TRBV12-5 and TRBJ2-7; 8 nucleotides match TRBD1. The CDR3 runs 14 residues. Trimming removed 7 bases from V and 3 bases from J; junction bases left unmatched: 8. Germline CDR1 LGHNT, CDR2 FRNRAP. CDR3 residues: CASALGQADYEQYF. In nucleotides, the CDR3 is TGTGCTAGTGCCCTGGGACAGGCGGACTACGAGCAGTACTTC.

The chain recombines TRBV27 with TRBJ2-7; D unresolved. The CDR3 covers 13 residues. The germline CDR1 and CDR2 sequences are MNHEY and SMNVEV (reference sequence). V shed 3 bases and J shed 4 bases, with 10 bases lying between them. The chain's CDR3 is CASSFGQLYEQYF. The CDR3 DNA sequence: TGTGCCAGCAGTTTCGGTCAATTGTACGAGCAGTACTTC.

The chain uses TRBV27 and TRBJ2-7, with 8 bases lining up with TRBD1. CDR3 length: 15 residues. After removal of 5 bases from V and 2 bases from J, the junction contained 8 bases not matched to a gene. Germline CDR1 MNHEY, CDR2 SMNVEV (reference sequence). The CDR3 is CASSRGTGTPYEQYF. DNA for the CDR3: TGTGCCAGCAGTAGGGGGACAGGTACACCCTACGAGCAGTACTTC.

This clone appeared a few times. Here the CDR3 DNA reads TGCGCCAGCAGCCAGGGGGAGTACAATGAGCAGTTCTTC. It codes for CASSQGEYNEQFF. This chain connects TRBV5-1 to TRBJ2-1; TRBD1 agrees at 7 bases. The CDR3 covers 13 residues. CDR1 is SGHRS and CDR2 is YFSETQ in the germline V gene. V was clipped by 4 bases and J by 4 bases; unmatched bases: 2.

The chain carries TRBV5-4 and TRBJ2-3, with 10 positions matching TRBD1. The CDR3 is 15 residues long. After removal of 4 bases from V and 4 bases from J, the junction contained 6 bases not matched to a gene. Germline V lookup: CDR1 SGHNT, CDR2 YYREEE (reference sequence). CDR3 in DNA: TGTGCCAGCAGCCCTGGACAGGGGGGGCCAGATACGCAGTATTTT. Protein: CASSPGQGGPDTQYF.

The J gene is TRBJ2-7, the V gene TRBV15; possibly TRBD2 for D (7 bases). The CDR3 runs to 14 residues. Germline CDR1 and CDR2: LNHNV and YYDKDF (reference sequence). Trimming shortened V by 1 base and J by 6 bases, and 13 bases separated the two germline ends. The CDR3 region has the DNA TGTGCCACCAGCAGAGTTTGGGGGGGCCCCGAGCAGTACTTC. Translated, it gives CATSRVWGGPEQYF.

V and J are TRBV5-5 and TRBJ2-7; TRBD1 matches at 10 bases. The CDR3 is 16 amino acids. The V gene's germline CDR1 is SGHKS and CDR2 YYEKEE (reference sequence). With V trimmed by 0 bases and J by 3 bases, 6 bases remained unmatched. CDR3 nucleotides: TGTGCCAGCAGCTTGGCCCCCGGGACAGGGGACTACGAGCAGTACTTC. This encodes CASSLAPGTGDYEQYF.

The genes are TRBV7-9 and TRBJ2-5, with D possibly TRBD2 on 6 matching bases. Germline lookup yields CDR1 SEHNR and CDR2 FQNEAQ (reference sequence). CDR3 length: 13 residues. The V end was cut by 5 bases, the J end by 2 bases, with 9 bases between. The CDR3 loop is CASSLREQETQYF. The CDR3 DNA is TGTGCCAGCAGCCTCCGGGAGCAAGAGACCCAGTACTTC.

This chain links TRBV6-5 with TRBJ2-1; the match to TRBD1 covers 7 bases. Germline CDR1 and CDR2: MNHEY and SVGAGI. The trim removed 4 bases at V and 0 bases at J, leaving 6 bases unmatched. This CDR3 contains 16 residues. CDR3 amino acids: CASSFMTGSSYNEQFF. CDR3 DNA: TGTGCCAGCAGTTTCATGACAGGGAGCTCCTACAATGAGCAGTTCTTC.

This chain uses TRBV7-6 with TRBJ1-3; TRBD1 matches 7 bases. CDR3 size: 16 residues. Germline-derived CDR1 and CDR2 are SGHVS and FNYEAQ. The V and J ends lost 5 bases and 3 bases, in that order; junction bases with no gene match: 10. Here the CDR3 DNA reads TGTGCCAGCAGCCCAGTCAAACAGGGGTATGGAAACACCATATATTTT. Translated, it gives CASSPVKQGYGNTIYF.

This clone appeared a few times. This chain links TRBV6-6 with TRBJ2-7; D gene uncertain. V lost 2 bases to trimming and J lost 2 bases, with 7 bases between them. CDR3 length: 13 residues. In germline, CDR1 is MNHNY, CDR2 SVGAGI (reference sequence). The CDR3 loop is CASSYNPTYEQYF. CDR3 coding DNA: TGTGCCAGCAGTTACAATCCCACCTACGAGCAGTACTTC.

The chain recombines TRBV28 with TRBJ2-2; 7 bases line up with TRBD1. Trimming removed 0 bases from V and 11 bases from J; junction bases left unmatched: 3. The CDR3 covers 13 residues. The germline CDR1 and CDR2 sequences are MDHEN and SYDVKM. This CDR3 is CASSLWTGIELFF. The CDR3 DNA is TGTGCCAGCAGTTTATGGACAGGGATCGAGCTGTTTTTT.

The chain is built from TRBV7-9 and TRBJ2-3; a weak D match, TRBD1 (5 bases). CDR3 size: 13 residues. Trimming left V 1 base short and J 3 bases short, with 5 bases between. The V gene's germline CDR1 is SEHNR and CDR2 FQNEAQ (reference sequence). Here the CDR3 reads CASSLEGTDTQYF. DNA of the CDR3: TGTGCCAGCAGCTTAGAGGGGACAGATACGCAGTATTTT.

The CDR3 nucleotides are TGTGCCACCAGCCCCGTAGACACGCAGCCTATCTATGGCTACACCTTC. Its translation: CATSPVDTQPIYGYTF. The chain has TRBV15 and TRBJ1-2; D unclear. Germline V gene sequence: CDR1 LNHNV, CDR2 YYDKDF (reference sequence). The CDR3 covers 16 residues. V lost 5 bases to trimming and J lost 4 bases, with 20 bases between them.

Written as DNA, the CDR3 is TGTGCCAGCAGCTCCACGGGACTAGCGGATCCCGTTGGGCAGTTCTTC. Translation gives CASSSTGLADPVGQFF. The V call is TRBV7-3, the J call TRBJ2-1, with TRBD2 matching 11 bases. Per germline, CDR1 SGHTA and CDR2 FQGTGA. J was trimmed by 12 bases and V by 4 bases; bases with no gene match: 14. The CDR3 is 16 amino acids.

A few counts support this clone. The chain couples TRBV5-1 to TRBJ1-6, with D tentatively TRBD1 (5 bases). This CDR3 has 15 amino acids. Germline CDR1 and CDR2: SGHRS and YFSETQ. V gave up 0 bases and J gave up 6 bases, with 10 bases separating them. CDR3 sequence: CASSLEGYPNSPLHF. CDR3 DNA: TGCGCCAGCAGCTTGGAGGGGTACCCTAATTCACCCCTCCACTTT.

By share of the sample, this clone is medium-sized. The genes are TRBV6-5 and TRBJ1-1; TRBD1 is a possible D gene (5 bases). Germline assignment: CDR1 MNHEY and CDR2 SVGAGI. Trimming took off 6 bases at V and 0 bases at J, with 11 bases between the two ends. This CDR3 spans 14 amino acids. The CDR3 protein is CASSLTAMNTEAFF. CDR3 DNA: TGTGCCAGCAGCCTGACAGCGATGAACACTGAAGCTTTCTTT.

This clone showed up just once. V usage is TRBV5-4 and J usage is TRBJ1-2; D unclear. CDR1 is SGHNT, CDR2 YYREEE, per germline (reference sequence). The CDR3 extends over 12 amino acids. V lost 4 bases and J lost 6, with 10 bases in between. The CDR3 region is CASSGPGDGYTF. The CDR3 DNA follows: TGTGCCAGCAGCGGCCCGGGAGATGGCTACACCTTC.

CDR3 sequence: CAWTSGTGGYEQYF. In DNA form, the CDR3 reads TGTGCCTGGACCTCCGGGACAGGGGGTTACGAGCAGTACTTC. V is TRBV30 and J is TRBJ2-7; 11 bases line up with TRBD1. The CDR3 is 14 residues long. The ends lost 4 bases at V and 4 bases at J; junction bases unmatched: 6. Germline V gene sequence: CDR1 GTSNPN, CDR2 SVGIG (reference sequence).

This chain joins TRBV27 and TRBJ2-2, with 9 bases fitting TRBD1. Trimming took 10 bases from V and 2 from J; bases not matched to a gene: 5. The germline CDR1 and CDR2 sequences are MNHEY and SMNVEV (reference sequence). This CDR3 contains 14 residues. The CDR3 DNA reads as TGTGCCACCTTGGGACAGGGAAACACCGGGGAGCTGTTTTTT. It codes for CATLGQGNTGELFF.

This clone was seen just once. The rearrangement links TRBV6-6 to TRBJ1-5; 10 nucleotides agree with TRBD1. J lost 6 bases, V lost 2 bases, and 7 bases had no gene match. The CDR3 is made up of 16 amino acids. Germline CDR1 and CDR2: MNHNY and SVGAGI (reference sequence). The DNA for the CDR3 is TGTGCCAGCAGTTACATGGACAGGGGGTTCAGTCAGCCCCAGCATTTT. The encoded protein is CASSYMDRGFSQPQHF.

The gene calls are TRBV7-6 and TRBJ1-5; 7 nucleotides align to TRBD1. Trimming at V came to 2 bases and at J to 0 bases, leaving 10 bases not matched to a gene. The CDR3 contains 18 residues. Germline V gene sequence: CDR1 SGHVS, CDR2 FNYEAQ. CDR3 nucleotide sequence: TGTGCCAGCAGCTTATCTCTTGAGGGGGCGCGTAGCAATCAGCCCCAGCATTTT. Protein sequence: CASSLSLEGARSNQPQHF.

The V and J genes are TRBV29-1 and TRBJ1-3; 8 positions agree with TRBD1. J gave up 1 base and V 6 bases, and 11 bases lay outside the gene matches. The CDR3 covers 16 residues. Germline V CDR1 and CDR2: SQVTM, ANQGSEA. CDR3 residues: CSVYAPGQDSGNTIYF. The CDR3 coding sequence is TGCAGCGTCTACGCTCCGGGACAGGATTCTGGAAACACCATATATTTT.